This T cell receptor beta chain emerged from a study of cytomegalovirus exposure and HLA in healthy donors (dated by TCRdb to between 2016 and 2019). Background for the entire study: An earlier analysis of approximately 640 of the donors reported 276 Gb of sequence data and roughly 110 million unique TCR beta sequences from some 180 million T cells. An early release covering some 640 HLA-typed donors comprised 250 to 350 gigabases of sequencing data and roughly 85 million unique TCR sequences. Among the roughly 400 genotyped donors, approximately 81% belonged to the genetic ancestry cluster associated with self-reported Caucasian donors. The study was designed to test whether signatures of past pathogen exposure could be identified by cataloging public T cell receptors. The T cell repertoires of several hundred subjects were profiled by immunosequencing and related to cytomegalovirus serostatus. A separate validation cohort of 90 to 150 different subjects was used in addition to the 666-subject first cohort. The study combined high-throughput TCR immunosequencing, statistical association of individual TCRs with disease status, and machine learning to predict cytomegalovirus infection status. A later analysis re-analyzed previously published TCR beta repertoires from about 600 donors and added high-resolution HLA genotyping to study TCR occurrence patterns. In the later analysis, no new phenotypic data were used to find candidate immune exposures; instead, reliance was placed on TCR beta sequences and their occurrence across donors. An earlier analysis of approximately 500 of the donors applied high-throughput TCR beta sequencing to assess whether each TCR beta V gene segment acted as functional or pseudogenic. Alongside the repertoire data, information on donor age, sex, ethnicity and CMV serostatus was compiled. Genome-wide SNP genotypes for about three fifths of the roughly 700 donors were used in a later genetic analysis, which treated that subset as a discovery cohort. Every repertoire in the discovery cohort had been generated on one and the same sequencing platform. HLA typing included class I and class II loci at four-digit resolution. The number of donors typed differed by locus, with 629-630 for A, B, C, DRB1 and DQB1, roughly 520 for DQA1, over 600 for DPA1, and approximately 470 for DPB1. Several DR-DQ haplotypes were handled as single units for association and clustering because linkage in the cohort was strong. On average, roughly 250,000 unique TCR beta nucleotide sequences were sequenced per donor among 398 genotyped donors of the cohort, with 15% to 20% of those sequences being non-productive. Overall study outcomes, separate from this receptor: The authors suggested that the approach could potentially be extended to other disease states and immunological phenotypes. Roughly uniform sequencing depth across donors was assumed in presence/absence analyses, although this assumption may not hold. In a later analysis, most CMV-associated TCR beta chains were found to appear HLA-restricted, with HLA associations seemingly driven largely by CMV exposure. A further reported finding was that TCR beta sequences accurately predicted the HLA-A and HLA-B alleles for most subjects in the first cohort. In both the original and validation cohorts, the classifier was reported to diagnose cytomegalovirus status with high specificity and sensitivity. Only TCR beta chains were sequenced in this cohort, and the absence of alpha or paired-chain data limited detectable features. A total of 150 or so TCR beta chains were listed by the study as associated with cytomegalovirus. The earlier analysis of 587 of the donors excluded roughly 17 rarely observed V segments, including chromosome 9 orphons, because counts were too low. Most TCR sequences were seen in very few donors, while some public TCRs were found in many individuals. Several of the top co-occurrence clusters appeared to be linked to parvovirus B19, influenza, CMV and Epstein-Barr virus, according to a later analysis. For the cohort, immune exposure information was limited to CMV serostatus. Because HLA typing was unavailable for some donors at each locus, only the typed subset was used in association tests. A later genetic analysis associated a missense DCLRE1C variant with V-gene and J-gene trimming of TCR beta chains, and an independent cohort replicated the association. Because the 87-base-pair reads could not distinguish some IMGT-functional V segments, including TRBV6-2 and TRBV6-3, those segments were excluded. Correlated functional status among segregating V segments might reflect linkage disequilibrium, but an unknown experimental factor could not be ruled out. A later analysis found that TCR association rates varied across HLA loci, with DRB1 alleles showing the most associated TCRs and HLA-C alleles the fewest. In a later analysis, HLA-associated TCR beta chains showed more clonal expansion and lower generation probabilities than non-associated chains that were equally common. Three of the identified cytomegalovirus-associated TCR beta chains were confirmed in vitro to be specific for cytomegalovirus antigens. A group of highly shared sequence variants was considered likely to be a technical artifact of the sequencing pipeline. Broadly in line with IMGT annotations, most TCR beta V segments showed up in productive rearrangements about 90% or about 30% of the time in an earlier analysis of several hundred of the donors. A later analysis associated 15,000 to 20,000 TCR beta sequences with specific HLA alleles at a false discovery rate of 0.05. When HLA alleles, especially DR and DQ, strongly co-occurred, TCR associations were difficult to assign to individual alleles. According to a later genetic analysis, donors in an Asian-associated ancestry cluster had fewer N-insertions in productive TCRs than the approximately 700-donor mean.

The cohort comprised approximately 700 healthy bone marrow donors. All cohort members were sampled while nominally healthy, although unrecorded immune exposures were likely present. The donor was CMV seropositive and was included in the group of approximately 300 seropositive cohort members. A peripheral blood sample was provided by each donor, and peripheral blood mononuclear cells were used for TCR beta sequencing. Genomic DNA was extracted from the blood cell samples with the Qiagen DNeasy Blood Extraction Kit. Trimming at the junction amounts to 0 bases on V and 0 bases on J, and the germline ends lie 6 bases apart. Per the germline V gene, SGHRS is the CDR1 and YFSETQ is the CDR2. The CDR3 contains 15 residues, cysteine and phenylalanine counted. Only the CDR3 part of the read is kept: 45 bases, read in frame from the first base. The library came from the immunoSEQ multiplex PCR assay. For the multiplex PCR, a mixture combining 60 forward primers for TCR Vbeta segments and 13 reverse primers for TCR Jbeta segments was used. Amplification of the CDR3 region of rearranged TCR beta genes was performed with a multiplex PCR assay on genomic DNA. The Illumina HiSeq System was used to sequence the amplified TCR beta libraries as 87-base-pair reads. In the original analysis: Across the 670 or so repertoires, a later analysis counted some 80 million unique TCR beta chains, 9 million to 14 million of which were shared by at least two donors. Raw reads were error-corrected and collapsed into unique sequences by a nearest-neighbor algorithm in which closely related sequences were merged to remove PCR and sequencing errors. V, D and J gene segments were assigned by aligning CDR3 sequences to IMGT reference sequences. Each retained sequence needed at least a six-nucleotide match to both a V gene segment and a J gene segment. Rearrangements were called productive when the CDR3 lacked stop codons and stayed in frame with V and J; all others were non-productive. Following IMGT convention, CDR3 was defined as the stretch from the second conserved V-encoded cysteine to the conserved J-encoded phenylalanine. Sequences without an unambiguous match to a single V gene segment were excluded from the earlier analysis of about 630 of the donors. In an earlier analysis of some 590 of the donors, a V segment was called functional when productive rearrangements were above 56.7%, and segregating when the standard deviation between donors exceeded 5%. A statistical classification framework was built for diagnosing cytomegalovirus status from the catalog of TCR beta chain sequences. V and J gene assignment, in a later analysis, came from comparing TCR nucleotide sequences with IMGT/GENE-DB human TR gene sequences. In a later analysis, CDR3 sequences and most-parsimonious VDJ recombination scenarios were assigned using the TCRdist pipeline. In a later analysis, every TCR beta chain was defined by the combination of its CDR3 amino acid sequence and its V-gene family, and reads without a unique V-gene family were dropped. As a way to deal with suspected cross-contamination and a sequencing artifact, a later analysis dropped roughly 620 nucleotide sequences that were highly shared and had low generation probability. A later analysis calculated a clonal expansion index for each public chain from normalized within-repertoire ranks of inferred template counts. A later analysis computed generation probabilities with a VDJ recombination model fitted to out-of-frame rearrangements, and checked the results against IGoR. A later analysis scored TCR-TCR, TCR-HLA and TCR-CMV co-occurrence with hypergeometric tests, applying a repertoire-size bias correction to TCR pairs. False discovery rates were estimated in a later analysis by permuting HLA or CMV assignments 20 times. In a later analysis, co-occurring TCRs were grouped using DBSCAN, with TCRdist sequence similarity added in when clustering inside HLA-allele-positive subsets. For co-occurrence clustering, repertoires with fewer than 30,000 or more than 120,000 public chains were excluded, along with five or six repertoires with anomalous nucleotide sharing. TCRdb provides this immuneACCESS table in a form limited to in-frame rearrangements. Some clones are lacking; in checked studies, under half of them reflect an unresolved V gene, and why the rest are absent is not known. D and trimming come from the DNA, and the V and J calls and clone size come from that table. The sample table holds about 61,000 clones, of which around 89% were seen once. The ten largest clones take up approximately 1.5% of the sample.

Turning to this clone: Its cognate antigen has yet to be identified. Per-base quality was not reported, and no clone a single base away is much larger than it.

The receptor chain draws on TRBV5-1 and TRBJ1-4; the D gene is unclear. The sample was PBMCs. The receptor was isolated from a man younger than 45 in good health and CMV-seropositive. Read as DNA, the sequence is TGCGCCAGCAGCTTGGCGGCGGCAACTAATGAAAAACTGTTTTTT. Translated, this is CASSLAAATNEKLFF.